This T cell receptor (beta chain) comes out of a study of T cell responses to AZD1222 COVID-19 vaccine. This clone was detected only a few times. Its specificity is unknown. General study findings and limits: Donors were largely white British and mainly female; clonal diversity was possibly underestimated. Per reports, nearly half of all spike-specific TCRs target regions that are unmutated in variants. Across the whole spike, CD4 TCRs peaked at regions 160-218 and 743-854.

The CDR3 length is 14 residues. The repertoire was sequenced with immunoSEQ multiplex PCR; TCRdb's copy has only in-frame clones and lacks some. In the table there are about 42,000 clones, approximately 90% of which are singletons. The source of this sequence is an adult who received the AZD1222 COVID-19 vaccine. The rearrangement uses TRBV21-1 and TRBJ1-5. TRBV21-1 is a documented pseudogene. This specimen was peripheral blood, taken 28 days after the second AZD1222 dose. The CDR3 loop is CASSKLPANQPQHF. In DNA, the CDR3 is TGTGCCAGCAGCAAGTTGCCAGCTAATCAGCCCCAGCATTTT.